The present T cell receptor (beta chain) was sequenced within a study of Graves' ophthalmopathy and Graves' hyperthyroidism. V was shortened by 5 bases and J by 4 bases, with 12 bases between the two germline ends. The CDR3 length is 13 residues. Exclusion covered patients with other autoimmune diseases or uncontrolled infections (as well as pregnancy or lactation). A few counts support this clonotype. The authors amplified TCR beta CDR3 regions, and they did so from RNA transcripts for repertoire sequencing. The workflow started with a first-round RT-PCR run with HTBI primers and then moved on to a second-round multiplex PCR. TCRdb fed the multiplex PCR reads into MiXCR, producing one record per CDR3 protein. In the table there are almost 400,000 distinct CDR3 sequences, approximately 20% of which are singletons.

The sequence derives from a woman under 30 with Graves' ophthalmopathy. Input material: peripheral blood. The chain employs TRBV12-3 or TRBV12-4 and TRBJ2-7, with no clear D. Written as DNA, the CDR3 is TGTGCCAGCAGTCCACCCGATACGTACGAGCAGTACTTC. Translation: CASSPPDTYEQYF.